This T cell receptor (beta chain) was captured in a study of blood T cell repertoires in COVID-19. Across the study: Samples came from the United States, Italy and Spain, spanning acute and convalescent COVID-19. In each case, the material was cDNA or gDNA derived from T cells, B-cell-depleted T cells, or PBMCs.

Original processing notes: Amplifying reference gene primers gave estimates of nucleated cell counts. Some clones are missing from TCRdb's copy, which holds only in-frame ones; the method was immunoSEQ multiplex PCR. From that table come the V and J calls and clone size; the DNA was used to work out D and trimming. This sample has approximately 180,000 clones, with about nine tenths found just once. This clone was seen more than once but under ten times. Trimming stripped 6 bases from V and 3 bases from J, with 11 bases between. Germline CDR1 is MNHEY and CDR2 is SMNVEV (reference sequence). The CDR3 sequence is 13 residues long.

The specimen was peripheral blood. V usage is TRBV27 and J usage is TRBJ1-1; D possibly corresponds to TRBD1 (5 bases). The receptor was derived from a man in his forties or fifties with acute or convalescent COVID-19. The CDR3 protein is CASRKGSYTEAFF. The CDR3 nucleotides are TGTGCCAGCAGAAAGGGGTCGTACACTGAAGCTTTCTTT.